This entry is about one T cell receptor beta chain. Its antigen is unknown. A multiplex PCR was run with 60 Vbeta primers and 13 Jbeta primers. Sequencing was performed with immunoSEQ multiplex PCR; in TCRdb, only in-frame clones are kept and a portion is missing. The repertoire includes 120,000 or so clones, 74% of them detected once, and 5.5% to 7.5% sits in the top ten. This sample is part of a study of cytomegalovirus exposure and HLA in healthy donors. V was pared by 5 bases and J by 9 bases, with 14 bases between. The CDR3 totals 13 residues. Germline values: CDR1 SGHVS, CDR2 FNYEAQ. Study-wide points: Beyond CMV serostatus, there was no information to go on about immune exposure. The majority of CMV-associated TCR beta chains were reported as apparently HLA-restricted in a later analysis.

V usage is TRBV7-6 and J usage is TRBJ1-3, with D possibly TRBD1 on 5 matching bases. The sequencing sample was made of PBMCs. The receptor comes from a woman between 45 and 65 years old in good health and CMV-seropositive. The DNA of the CDR3 is TGTGCCAGCAGCCGGGGGGTCGAAACCACCATATATTTT. This translates into CASSRGVETTIYF.